The clone carrying this TCR beta chain was picked up many times. Its antigen is undetermined. This record belongs to a study of neurological immune-mediated disorders. Study-level points and caveats: HTLV-1-associated myelopathy displayed the greatest TCR clonal expansion, and multiple sclerosis exhibited the smallest, lower than that of healthy controls. Across subjects, expanded clones had no CDR3 amino acid sequences in common, pointing to private repertoires in all groups.

The cDNA was generated by 5'RACE with 10-nucleotide random UMIs. Each CDR3 protein gets one entry after TCRdb re-called the 5' RACE reads with MiXCR. The sample gives approximately 46,000 distinct CDR3 sequences, around a tenth of which show up once; less than 6% is in the top ten. The germline CDR1 and CDR2 sequences are SGHVS and FQNEAQ. The CDR3 consists of 14 residues. Trimming removed 3 bases at V and 7 bases at J, with 13 bases between. The sample taken for sequencing was PBMCs. The chain combines TRBV7-8 with TRBJ2-1; D is unresolved. This receptor was taken from a man between 65 and 85 years old with HTLV-1-associated myelopathy (HAM/TSP). DNA of the CDR3: TGTGCCAGCAGCTTTGAGCAAAGCCCTAATGAGCAGTTCTTC. It translates to CASSFEQSPNEQFF.